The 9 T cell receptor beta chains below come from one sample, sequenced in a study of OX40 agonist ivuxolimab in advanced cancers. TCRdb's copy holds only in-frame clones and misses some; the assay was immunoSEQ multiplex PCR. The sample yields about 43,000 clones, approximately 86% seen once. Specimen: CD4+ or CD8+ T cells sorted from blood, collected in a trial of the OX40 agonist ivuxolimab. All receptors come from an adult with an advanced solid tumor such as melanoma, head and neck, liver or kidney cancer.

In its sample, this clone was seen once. The CDR3, as DNA: TGCGCCAGCAGCCCGCGAGTACCCTCCTACGAGCAGTACTTC. Amino acids: CASSPRVPSYEQYF. This sequence joins TRBV4-1 and TRBJ2-7; D gene unclear. This CDR3 has 14 residues. In germline, CDR1 is MGHRA, CDR2 YSYEKL. Trimming stripped 4 bases from V and 0 bases from J, with 10 bases between.

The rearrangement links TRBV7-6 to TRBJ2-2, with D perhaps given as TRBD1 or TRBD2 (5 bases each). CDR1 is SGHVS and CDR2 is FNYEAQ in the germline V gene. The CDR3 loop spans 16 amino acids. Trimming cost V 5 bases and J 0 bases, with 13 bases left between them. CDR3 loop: CASSPLTGPNTGELFF. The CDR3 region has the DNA TGTGCCAGCAGCCCATTGACGGGGCCGAACACCGGGGAGCTGTTTTTT.

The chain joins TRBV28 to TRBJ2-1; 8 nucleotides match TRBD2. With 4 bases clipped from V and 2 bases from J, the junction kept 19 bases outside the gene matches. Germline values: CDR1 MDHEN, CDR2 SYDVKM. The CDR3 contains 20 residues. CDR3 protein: CASSSLYGAGVGGTYNEQFF. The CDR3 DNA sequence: TGTGCCAGCAGTTCTCTTTACGGAGCGGGAGTGGGGGGGACCTACAATGAGCAGTTCTTC.

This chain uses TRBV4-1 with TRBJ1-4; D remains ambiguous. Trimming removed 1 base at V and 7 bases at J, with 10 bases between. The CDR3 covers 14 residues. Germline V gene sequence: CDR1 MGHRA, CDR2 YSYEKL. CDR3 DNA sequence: TGCGCCAGCAGCCAAGGGCGGCTCGGTGAAAAACTGTTTTTT. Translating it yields CASSQGRLGEKLFF.

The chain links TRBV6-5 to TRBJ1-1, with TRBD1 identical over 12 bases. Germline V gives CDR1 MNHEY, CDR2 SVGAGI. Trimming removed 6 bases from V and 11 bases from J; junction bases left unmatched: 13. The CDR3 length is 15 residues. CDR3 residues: CASSLTGTGGPGAFF. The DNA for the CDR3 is TGTGCCAGCAGCCTAACCGGGACAGGGGGCCCCGGGGCTTTCTTT.

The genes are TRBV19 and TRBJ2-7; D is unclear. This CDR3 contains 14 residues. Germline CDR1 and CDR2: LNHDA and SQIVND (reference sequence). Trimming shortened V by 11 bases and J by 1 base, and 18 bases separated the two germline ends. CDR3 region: CACSVGLFSYEQYF. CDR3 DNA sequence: TGTGCCTGCTCCGTAGGGCTTTTTTCCTACGAGCAGTACTTC.

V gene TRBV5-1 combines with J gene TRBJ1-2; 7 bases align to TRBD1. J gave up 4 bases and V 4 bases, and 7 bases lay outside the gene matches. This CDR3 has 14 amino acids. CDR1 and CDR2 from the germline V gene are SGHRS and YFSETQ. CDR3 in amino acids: CASSLDRDIYGYTF. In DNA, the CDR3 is TGCGCCAGCAGCCTAGACAGGGATATCTATGGCTACACCTTC.

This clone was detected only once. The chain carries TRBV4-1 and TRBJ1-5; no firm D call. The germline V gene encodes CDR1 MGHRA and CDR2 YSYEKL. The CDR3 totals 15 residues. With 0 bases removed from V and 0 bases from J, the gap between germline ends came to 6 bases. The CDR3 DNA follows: TGCGCCAGCAGCCAAGAGGGATATAGCAATCAGCCCCAGCATTTT. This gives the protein CASSQEGYSNQPQHF.

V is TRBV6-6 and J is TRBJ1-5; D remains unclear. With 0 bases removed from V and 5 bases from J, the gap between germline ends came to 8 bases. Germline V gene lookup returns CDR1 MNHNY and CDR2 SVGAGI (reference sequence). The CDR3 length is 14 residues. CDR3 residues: CASSYSILDQPQHF. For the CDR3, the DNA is TGTGCCAGCAGTTACTCTATACTTGATCAGCCCCAGCATTTT.